This record looks at one T cell receptor (beta chain) sequence and its context. Measured with immunoSEQ multiplex PCR; TCRdb has only the in-frame clones, and not every one. The sample consists of around 690,000 clones, about 90% of them appearing once. This specimen belongs to a study of shared clonotypes between healthy human individuals. The CDR3 is made up of 11 amino acids. Germline V CDR1 and CDR2: MNHNS, SASEGT. J lost 7 bases, V lost 6 bases, and 2 bases had no gene match. The clonotype originates from a man younger than 30 in good health. Some clones in this sample may be carry-over from other donors' samples. V gene TRBV6-1 combines with J gene TRBJ1-1; 7 nucleotides line up with TRBD1. Sequences were obtained from memory CD8+ T cells from PBMCs. The subset denotes: CD45RO+ cells pooled with CCR7-negative TemRA cells. The CDR3 protein is CASRQGSEAFF. CDR3 DNA sequence: TGTGCCAGCAGACAGGGGAGTGAAGCTTTCTTT.